One and the same sample provided the 3 T cell receptor beta chains below, sequenced in a study of cytomegalovirus exposure and HLA in healthy donors. In the PCR, 60 Vbeta and 13 Jbeta primers were used. The repertoire was sequenced with immunoSEQ multiplex PCR; TCRdb's copy has only in-frame clones and lacks some. Of 99,000 or so clones listed, approximately 84% are singletons. The specimen sequenced was PBMCs. The receptor set was obtained from a male donor in good health and CMV-seronegative.

This chain joins TRBV19 and TRBJ2-7; maybe TRBD1 (6 bases). The CDR3 spans 14 residues. CDR1 is LNHDA and CDR2 is SQIVND in the germline V gene (reference sequence). V was trimmed by 0 bases and J by 1 base, leaving 7 bases between them. The CDR3 coding sequence is TGTGCCAGTAGTATAGAGGACAGTTCCTACGAGCAGTACTTC. Translated, it gives CASSIEDSSYEQYF.

The chain links TRBV5-1 to TRBJ2-7; 7 nucleotides agree with TRBD2. The CDR3 has 14 residues. Germline V gene data show CDR1 as SGHRS and CDR2 as YFSETQ. After removal of 6 bases from V and 3 bases from J, the junction contained 9 bases not matched to a gene. The CDR3 DNA reads TGCGCCAGCACCCTCAGCGGGAATTACTACGAGCAGTACTTC. This codes for CASTLSGNYYEQYF.

The chain links TRBV19 to TRBJ2-3; D may be TRBD1 (6 bases). V was shortened by 3 bases and J by 5 bases, with 9 bases between the two germline ends. Per the germline V gene, CDR1 is LNHDA and CDR2 is SQIVND (reference sequence). The CDR3 runs 13 residues. This CDR3 reads CASSMPGQDTQYF. The CDR3 coding sequence is TGTGCCAGTAGTATGCCGGGACAAGATACGCAGTATTTT.